Listed below are T cell receptor beta chains from one sample, sequenced in a study of OX40 agonist ivuxolimab in advanced cancers. Data came from immunoSEQ multiplex PCR; TCRdb stores just in-frame clones and leaves some out. The table shows 67,000 or so clones, with about nine tenths occurring only once. The sequencing here drew on CD4+ or CD8+ T cells sorted from blood, taken in a trial of the OX40 agonist ivuxolimab. All receptors come from an adult with an advanced solid tumor such as melanoma, head and neck, liver or kidney cancer. Each CDR3 is given with its conserved first and last residue. Each record gives: V gene, clone size, D gene, J gene, CDR3 protein, CDR3 DNA. D genes are given only for firm matches. The listing skips clone size in some rows; elsewhere it reads once, few, many or a size class.

TRBV5-6,-,-,TRBJ2-5,CASSLVETQYF,TGTGCCAGCAGCTTGGTGGAGACCCAGTACTTC
TRBV28,once,-,TRBJ2-7,CASSRDPQSYEQYF,TGTGCCAGCAGTAGGGACCCTCAATCCTACGAGCAGTACTTC
TRBV18,-,-,TRBJ2-3,CASSKAFGADTQYF,TGTGCCAGCTCAAAGGCCTTTGGCGCAGATACGCAGTATTTT
TRBV6-1,once,-,TRBJ1-6,CASSEAPGTVNSPLHF,TGTGCCAGCAGTGAAGCTCCCGGGACGGTAAATTCACCCCTCCACTTT
TRBV21-1,-,-,TRBJ1-1,CASSTRQGAQNTEAFF,TGTGCCAGCAGCACCCGACAGGGGGCGCAGAACACTGAAGCTTTCTTT
TRBV5-4,-,TRBD1,TRBJ1-6,CASSFWDRVNSPLHF,TGTGCCAGCAGCTTTTGGGACAGGGTGAATTCACCCCTCCACTTT
TRBV5-1,-,-,TRBJ2-5,CASRSRQGGETQYF,TGCGCCAGCAGAAGTAGACAGGGAGGAGAGACCCAGTACTTC
TRBV7-3,-,TRBD1,TRBJ1-1,CASSPGGNTEAFF,TGTGCCAGCAGCCCAGGGGGGAACACTGAAGCTTTCTTT
TRBV7-9,-,-,TRBJ1-1,CASRESLGNTEAFF,TGTGCCAGCAGGGAGAGCCTAGGGAACACTGAAGCTTTCTTT
TRBV19,-,-,TRBJ2-3,CASSIQGRSTDTQYF,TGTGCCAGTAGTATACAGGGGAGGTCCACAGATACGCAGTATTTT
TRBV5-6,-,-,TRBJ1-5,CASSPWDGGDNQPQHF,TGTGCCAGCAGCCCATGGGACGGAGGGGATAATCAGCCCCAGCATTTT
TRBV28,-,-,TRBJ1-1,CASRGPHNTEAFF,TGTGCTTCGAGAGGCCCACATAACACTGAAGCTTTCTTT
TRBV13,-,-,TRBJ1-2,CASSELGVDYGYTF,TGTGCCAGCAGCGAGCTTGGGGTGGACTATGGCTACACCTTC
TRBV18,once,-,TRBJ1-4,CASSPSGGVNEKLFF,TGTGCCAGCTCACCTTCGGGGGGAGTTAATGAAAAACTGTTTTTT
TRBV11-2,-,TRBD1,TRBJ2-3,CASSLDRTGADTQYF,TGTGCCAGCAGCTTAGATAGAACAGGGGCAGATACGCAGTATTTT
TRBV5-1,-,TRBD2,TRBJ2-1,CASSSAPPLAGAGGEQFF,TGCGCCAGCAGCTCGGCACCCCCTCTAGCGGGGGCCGGGGGAGAGCAGTTCTTC
TRBV7-6,-,-,TRBJ1-5,CASSLDGGLPPQHF,TGTGCCAGCAGCTTAGATGGGGGATTGCCGCCCCAGCATTTT
TRBV5-1,-,-,TRBJ2-5,CASSLEGTGRETQYF,TGCGCCAGCAGCTTGGAGGGGACTGGAAGGGAGACCCAGTACTTC
TRBV7-9,-,-,TRBJ1-5,CASSLQGLVGQPQHF,TGTGCCAGCAGCTTACAGGGACTAGTGGGTCAGCCCCAGCATTTT
TRBV19,-,-,TRBJ1-4,CASSEVFYEKLFF,TGTGCCAGTAGTGAGGTCTTCTATGAAAAACTGTTTTTT
TRBV30,-,-,TRBJ2-3,CAWSVRIADTQYF,TGTGCCTGGAGCGTCAGAATCGCAGATACGCAGTATTTT
TRBV5-6,-,-,TRBJ1-2,CASSTGTPYGYTF,TGTGCCAGCAGCACCGGGACACCCTATGGCTACACCTTC
TRBV4-2,-,-,TRBJ2-7,CASSQGDTYEQYF,TGTGCCAGCAGCCAAGGAGACACCTACGAGCAGTACTTC
TRBV7-3,-,-,TRBJ1-1,CASSLTGAGNTEAFF,TGTGCCAGCAGCTTAACCGGGGCAGGGAACACTGAAGCTTTCTTT
TRBV5-5,once,-,TRBJ1-2,CASSYRPYGYTF,TGTGCCAGCAGCTACCGTCCCTATGGCTACACCTTC
TRBV2,-,-,TRBJ2-2,CASSERASNTGELFF,TGTGCCAGCAGTGAAAGGGCTTCGAACACCGGGGAGCTGTTTTTT